This T cell receptor beta chain was identified during a study of identical twins. Template switching added a universal primer site; cDNA carried unique molecular identifiers. TCRdb itself ran the 5' RACE reads through MiXCR, one entry per CDR3 protein. The sample comprises more than 350,000 distinct CDR3 sequences, roughly 9% of which are singletons, and more than 8% rests with the top ten. This clonotype was observed a few times. Its antigen is unknown. Mismatch with germline at one junction end may stem from a read error. The germline gives CDR1 DFQATT, CDR2 SNEGSKA (reference sequence). This CDR3 has 15 amino acids. The donors were all healthy and Caucasian. Study results and limitations: Among out-of-frame alpha sequences shared by twins, low generation probability occurred in excess. In zero-insertion analyses, partial confounding could arise from invariant MAIT and iNKT cells.

Sequencing was done on a sample of naive T cells sorted from blood. The clonotype comes from a woman in her forties or fifties in good health. The chain is built from TRBV20-1 and TRBJ2-5; TRBD2 aligns across 9 bases. The CDR3 DNA reads TGCAGTGGTAGAGAAAGCGGGAGGCGCGCCGAGACCCAGTACTTC. Its translation: CSGRESGRRAETQYF.